Below, 5 T cell receptor beta chains from the same sample are listed, as sequenced in a study of T cell repertoires in cytomegalovirus infection. TCRdb analysed the reads with MiXCR anew, one entry per CDR3 protein. The sample carries approximately 550,000 distinct CDR3 sequences, approximately 17% recorded once. The sample consisted of CD8+ T cells from PBMCs. These TCRs come from a human donor in good health (CMV status not recorded). Some clones in this sample may be carry-over from other donors' samples.

This clonotype was seen repeatedly, ten times or more. The chain recombines TRBV5-4 with TRBJ2-2, with a weak D call TRBD2 (6 bases). Germline CDR1 reads SGHNT; CDR2 reads YYREEE (reference sequence). The CDR3 covers 15 residues. The germline V and J ends were trimmed by 0 bases and 6 bases, with 12 bases remaining between them. CDR3 residues: CASSLAGSEAGELFF. CDR3 coding DNA: TGTGCCAGCAGCTTGGCCGGGAGTGAAGCCGGGGAGCTGTTTTTT.

This clonotype was recorded at least ten times. This CDR3 is CASSLSTGMASNYGYTF. The CDR3 nucleotides are TGCGCCAGCAGCTTGTCGACAGGGATGGCGTCTAACTATGGCTACACCTTC. The gene calls are TRBV5-1 and TRBJ1-2; 7 nucleotides align to TRBD1. This CDR3 is 17 amino acids long. Germline CDR1 SGHRS, CDR2 YFSETQ. V gave up 1 base and J gave up 0 bases; unmatched junction bases: 9.

V is TRBV7-3 and J is TRBJ2-1; possible D gene TRBD1, 6 bases. CDR1 and CDR2 (germline): SGHTA, FQGTGA. The length of the CDR3 is 15 residues. V was pared by 2 bases and J by 5 bases, with 13 bases between. In nucleotides, the CDR3 is TGTGCCAGCAGCTTACGGCCTTCAGGGGACAATGAGCAGTTCTTC. Translating gives CASSLRPSGDNEQFF.

In its sample, this clonotype was seen many times. The chain uses TRBV7-6 and TRBJ2-1, with TRBD2 matching over 8 bases. CDR1 is SGHVS and CDR2 is FNYEAQ in the germline V gene. This CDR3 comprises 17 residues. J gave up 0 bases and V 2 bases, and 6 bases lay outside the gene matches. CDR3 loop: CASSLLSGTSSYNEQFF. For the CDR3, the DNA is TGTGCCAGCAGCTTATTGTCCGGGACTAGCTCCTACAATGAGCAGTTCTTC.

This clonotype was observed many times. The CDR3 reads CASSYKFRQGGEQYF. The CDR3, as DNA: TGTGCCAGCAGTTACAAGTTTCGACAGGGCGGCGAGCAGTACTTC. The chain joins TRBV6-5 to TRBJ2-7, with 7 bases that match TRBD1. The length of the CDR3 is 15 residues. V was clipped by 2 bases and J by 6 bases; unmatched bases: 10. CDR1 and CDR2 from the germline V gene are MNHEY and SVGAGI.